This TCR beta chain was sequenced during a study of blood T cell repertoires in COVID-19. Sequencing was performed with immunoSEQ multiplex PCR; in TCRdb, only in-frame clones are kept and a portion is missing. The data hold 230,000 or so clones, with about four fifths observed a single time. This clonotype originated in a woman of 80 years or more with COVID-19, enrolled during active disease. The specimen was peripheral blood.

The DNA of the CDR3 is TGTGCCAGCAGCTTGGGCGGGAGCAGCTCCTACAATGAGCAGTTCTTC. This encodes CASSLGGSSSYNEQFF. The chain links TRBV7-3 to TRBJ2-1, with 7 bases aligning to TRBD2. The CDR3 runs 16 residues. The trim removed 3 bases at V and 0 bases at J, leaving 5 bases unmatched. Germline lookup yields CDR1 SGHTA and CDR2 FQGTGA.